The T cell receptor beta chain described here comes from a study of blood T cell repertoires in COVID-19. Study in general: Acute and convalescent COVID-19 specimens originated in the United States, Italy and Spain. The analysed material was cDNA or gDNA that came from T cells, B-cell-depleted T cells, or PBMCs.

In the original analysis: For nucleated cells, counts were estimated from reference gene primer amplification. Profiling relied on immunoSEQ multiplex PCR, and the TCRdb table lists in-frame clones only, not all of them. D and trimming come from the DNA, and the V and J calls and clone size come from that table. The repertoire includes under 300,000 clones, 70% to 90% of them detected once, and roughly 6.3% sits in the top ten. The source material was peripheral blood. This clonotype was obtained from a man in his 60s with acute or convalescent COVID-19.

CDR3 sequence: CASSLTQGDYGYTF. For the CDR3, the DNA is TGCGCCAGCAGCTTAACCCAAGGGGACTATGGCTACACCTTC. This chain links TRBV5-1 with TRBJ1-2; D is possibly TRBD1 (5 bases). The CDR3 is made up of 14 amino acids. Germline CDR1 and CDR2: SGHRS and YFSETQ. Trimming took off 2 bases at V and 3 bases at J, with 11 bases between the two ends. Looking up the rest from reference TRBV5-1 and TRBJ1-2 gives the full variable domain: KAGVTQTPRYLIKTRGQQVTLSCSPISGHRSVSWYQQTPGQGLQFLFEYFSETQRNKGNFPGRFSGRQFSNSRSEMNVSTLELGDSALYLCASSLTQGDYGYTFGSGTRLTVV.